Sequencing of this T cell receptor beta chain was carried out in a study of radiotherapy plus CTLA-4 blockade in lung cancer (dated by TCRdb to the late 2010s). Regarding the research as a whole: Objective responses were observed in 15% to 20% of enrolled patients, and disease control was achieved in 25% to 40%.

A word on this clone: Its antigen is not yet known. Per-base qualities were not stored, and no clone one base away is much larger.

Here V drops 6 bases and J drops 4 bases, and the junction holds 10 bases not matched to any gene. Counted from cysteine to phenylalanine, this CDR3 has 15 amino acids. Only CDR3 DNA is held: 45 bases, read in frame from base 1. CDR1 and CDR2, per the germline V gene, are SGHDT and YYEEEE. The method behind the library was the immunoSEQ multiplex PCR assay. TCRdb retrieved this table from immuneACCESS and kept in-frame rearrangements only. Not all clones are present; in checked studies, unresolved V genes account for under half, and no reason is known for the remainder. Across this sample there are tens of thousands of clones, with around 90% seen only once. The leading ten clones occupy over 15% of the sample. The study evaluated CTLA-4 blockade (ipilimumab) given together with focal radiation therapy in patients who had chemo-refractory metastatic non-small-cell lung cancer. The paper's findings and limits, for the study overall: After treatment with radiotherapy and ipilimumab, TCR clones that originated in tumors expanded in peripheral blood. Increased serum interferon-beta after radiation, together with early dynamic changes in blood T cell clones, were reported to be the strongest predictors of response.

This TCR derives from a human donor with non-small cell lung cancer that progressed on radiotherapy plus ipilimumab. The chain couples TRBV5-6 to TRBJ2-3, with 8 junctional bases fitting TRBD2. This sample comprised peripheral blood, obtained from a patient treated with radiotherapy plus ipilimumab. The nucleotide sequence is given as TGTGCCAGCAAGCGGGGGCAGGGAGGGGCAGATACGCAGTATTTT. It specifies CASKRGQGGADTQYF.